The clone carrying this T cell receptor beta chain was observed once. The antigen is not known. Every subset's genomic DNA went evenly onto several immunoSEQ plates. The repertoire was sequenced with immunoSEQ multiplex PCR; TCRdb's copy has only in-frame clones and lacks some. This sample yields over a million clones, of which 95% to 97% are seen a single time; 1.2% belongs to the top ten. The J segment lost 3 bases and the V segment lost 5 bases, leaving 6 bases of the junction unmatched. CDR1 is SEHNR and CDR2 is FQNEAQ in the germline V gene (reference sequence). The CDR3 spans 16 residues. The data originate from a study of shared clonotypes between healthy human individuals. Study-level information: Participating donors consisted of a couple of women and a few men aged 18 to 49. Findings and caveats of the study: Limitation of the genetic and exposure-history diversity represented came from the few donors.

The donors were adults (healthy and HIV-negative) with no recent acute infections or vaccinations. The sample was naive CD4+ T cells sorted from blood. The subset denotes: CD45RA+ positively selected. The rearrangement links TRBV7-9 to TRBJ2-3; TRBD2 matches at 12 bases. This receptor was obtained from a man under 40 in good health. The CDR3 loop reads CASSLTSGSPTDTQYF. For the CDR3, the DNA is TGTGCCAGCAGCCTGACTAGCGGGAGCCCAACAGATACGCAGTATTTT.